This T cell receptor (beta chain) was sequenced during a study of response to subunit inactivated influenza vaccine. Notes on the study in general: The authors suggested that every seasonal influenza vaccination recruits few new T cells.

Of note for this clonotype: Antigen unknown.

TCRdb used MiXCR to reprocess the RT-PCR reads, holding one entry per CDR3 protein. The profile covers about 520,000 distinct CDR3 sequences, with around 7.9% appearing a single time and less than 15% taken by the ten largest. The receptor comes from a man aged 50-75 years who received an inactivated influenza vaccine. The sample consisted of PBMCs from blood, taken roughly 24 months after vaccination.

CDR3 sequence: CASSYDRQGNGELFF. Here the CDR3 DNA reads TGTGCCAGCAGTTACGACCGACAGGGGAACGGGGAGCTGTTTTTT. The rearrangement links TRBV6-5 to TRBJ2-2, with 8 nucleotides matching TRBD1. Germline values: CDR1 MNHEY, CDR2 SVGAGI. Trimming took 2 bases from V and 7 from J; bases not matched to a gene: 6. This CDR3 has 15 residues.